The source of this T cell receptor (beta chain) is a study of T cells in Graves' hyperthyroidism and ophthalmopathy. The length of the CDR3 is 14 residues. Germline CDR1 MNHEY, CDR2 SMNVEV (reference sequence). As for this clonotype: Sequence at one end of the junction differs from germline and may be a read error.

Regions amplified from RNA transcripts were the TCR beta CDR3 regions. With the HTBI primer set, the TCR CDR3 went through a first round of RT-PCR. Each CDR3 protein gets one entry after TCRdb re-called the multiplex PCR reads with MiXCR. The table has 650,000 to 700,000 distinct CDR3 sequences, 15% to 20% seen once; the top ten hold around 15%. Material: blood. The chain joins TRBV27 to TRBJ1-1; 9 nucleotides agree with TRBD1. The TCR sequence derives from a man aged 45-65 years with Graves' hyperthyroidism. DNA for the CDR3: TGTGCCAGCAGTTCCGGGACAGGGAACACTGAAGCTCTCTTT. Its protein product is CASSSGTGNTEALF.